This T cell receptor (beta chain) was sequenced in a study of T-cell memory formation after mild COVID-19. In the case of this clonotype: Its antigen remains unknown. No DNA is shown, since the ends of the CDR3 on it are uncertain; the CDR3 is the one TCRdb lists.

The CDR3 totals 13 residues, both ends included. Germline CDR1 is SGHVS and CDR2 is FNYEAQ. Findings and limits, study-wide: There was no confirmation that second-wave clones peaking on day 37 were SARS-CoV-2 specific. Contracting clones localized mainly to CM and EM when CD4+ and mainly to EMRA when CD8+. There was a balanced CD4/CD8 profile in clones contracting day 15 to 85, and later expanders leaned CD4+.

The 5'RACE method, run with constant-segment primers, produced TCR alpha and TCR beta cDNA libraries (carrying sample barcodes and UMIs). In TCRdb, the 5' RACE reads were re-called with MiXCR into one record per CDR3 protein. The table has 250,000 to 300,000 distinct CDR3 sequences, about 16% seen once; the top ten hold over 20%. The source of this sequence is a young man who had mild COVID-19 (a few samples of this study predate the infection). Cell type and time point are not known. The J gene is TRBJ2-3, the V gene TRBV7-6; the table's D call, TRBD1, was not checked against the DNA. Sequenced sample: PBMCs or a T cell subset sorted from them (not recorded which). This CDR3 is CASVRARGDTQYF.